One sample yielded the 32 T cell receptor beta chains listed below, sequenced in a study of long-term antiretroviral therapy in people with HIV. Researchers report immunoSEQ v3.0 was run at survey level. TCRdb's copy holds only in-frame clones and misses some; the assay was immunoSEQ multiplex PCR. The repertoire holds over 35,000 clones, with approximately 94% as singletons. This specimen was unsorted PBMCs, taken 9 to 9.5 years after starting antiretroviral therapy. The origin of the receptors is a man younger than 40 with HIV.

The J gene is TRBJ1-1, the V gene TRBV9; no reliable D call. Looked up from germline, CDR1 is SGDLS and CDR2 is YYNGEE. Trimming shortened V by 0 bases and J by 1 base, and 7 bases separated the two germline ends. The CDR3 has 14 residues. CDR3 nucleotides: TGTGCCAGCAGCGTAGAGTTACAGAACACTGAAGCTTTCTTT. This translates into CASSVELQNTEAFF.

V is TRBV2 and J is TRBJ1-1; D is unresolved. Per the germline V gene, CDR1 is SNHLY and CDR2 is FYNNEI. CDR3 length: 11 amino acids. The V gene lost 7 bases and the J gene lost 10 bases, with 13 bases spanning the gap. DNA of the CDR3: TGTGCCAGCAAATCCCCTACCGGAGCTTTCTTT. Amino acids: CASKSPTGAFF.

The chain carries TRBV9 and TRBJ1-3; 8 nucleotides agree with TRBD1. This CDR3 region has 15 residues. The V and J ends lost 4 bases and 2 bases, in that order; junction bases with no gene match: 5. Germline V CDR1 and CDR2: SGDLS, YYNGEE. Here the CDR3 reads CASSPTGDAGNTIYF. In DNA form, the CDR3 reads TGTGCCAGCAGCCCGACAGGGGATGCTGGAAACACCATATATTTT.

The chain uses TRBV9 and TRBJ1-6, with a weak D call TRBD1 (6 bases). The V gene's germline CDR1 is SGDLS and CDR2 YYNGEE. This CDR3 region has 17 residues. Trimming pared 0 bases from V and 6 bases from J, leaving 16 bases between. CDR3 loop: CASSVVGLEGVNSPLHF. In nucleotides, the CDR3 is TGTGCCAGCAGCGTAGTTGGACTGGAGGGGGTTAATTCACCCCTCCACTTT.

This clone was counted a few times. This chain connects TRBV5-1 to TRBJ2-1; D possibly corresponds to TRBD1 (8 bases). The CDR3 loop spans 15 amino acids. Germline lookup yields CDR1 SGHRS and CDR2 YFSETQ. Trimming removed 4 bases at V and 7 bases at J, with 18 bases between. CDR3 residues: CASSRLGQGGNEQFF. The CDR3 DNA reads as TGCGCCAGCAGCCGCTTAGGACAGGGAGGGAATGAGCAGTTCTTC.

The V gene is TRBV6-1, the J gene TRBJ2-1; the D is unclear. The CDR3 has 14 residues. The V gene lost 6 bases and the J gene lost 4 bases, with 13 bases spanning the gap. CDR1 and CDR2 (germline): MNHNS, SASEGT. CDR3 DNA: TGTGCCAGCAGCCAGGTGGGCGAGTACAATGAGCAGTTCTTC. Translating it yields CASSQVGEYNEQFF.

This sequence joins TRBV5-1 and TRBJ1-4; D is undetermined. V gave up 1 base and J gave up 1 base, with 8 bases separating them. The length of the CDR3 is 15 residues. Germline lookup yields CDR1 SGHRS and CDR2 YFSETQ. CDR3 coding DNA: TGCGCCAGCAGCTTGCAGGTGGGAACTAATGAAAAACTGTTTTTT. Its translation: CASSLQVGTNEKLFF.

The rearrangement joins TRBV9 to TRBJ2-1; unclear D gene. Germline CDR1 SGDLS, CDR2 YYNGEE. The CDR3 has 16 residues. Trimming removed 0 bases from V and 1 base from J, with 11 bases in between. The CDR3: CASSVGYSTSYNEQFF. The CDR3 coding sequence is TGTGCCAGCAGCGTAGGGTACTCCACGTCCTACAATGAGCAGTTCTTC.

V and J are TRBV9 and TRBJ1-2; D ambiguous. The germline gives CDR1 SGDLS, CDR2 YYNGEE. CDR3 size: 14 residues. V shed 4 bases and J shed 2 bases, with 12 bases lying between them. In nucleotides, the CDR3 is TGTGCCAGCAGCCCTTCGGGCGGCAACTATGGCTACACCTTC. As protein: CASSPSGGNYGYTF.

The CDR3 sequence: CASSADRHTEAFF. As DNA, the CDR3 is TGTGCCAGCAGCGCCGACAGACACACTGAAGCTTTCTTT. J is TRBJ1-1 and V is TRBV5-4, with D possibly matching TRBD1 (5 bases). V was cut by 4 bases and J by 3 bases, with 10 bases left in between. The CDR3 sequence is 13 residues long. Germline V gene sequence: CDR1 SGHNT, CDR2 YYREEE (reference sequence).

The chain combines TRBV19 with TRBJ2-6; 9 bases map to TRBD1. The CDR3 loop spans 16 amino acids. V lost 7 bases and J lost 2; bases outside the gene matches: 6. Germline V CDR1 and CDR2: LNHDA, SQIVND (reference sequence). The CDR3 here is CASTGTGLPGANVLTF. CDR3 bases: TGTGCCAGTACGGGGACAGGGCTACCTGGGGCCAACGTCCTGACTTTC.

The chain has TRBV30 and TRBJ1-2; D is unclear. V was shortened by 3 bases and J by 2 bases, with 7 bases between the two germline ends. The CDR3 has 12 residues. Germline values: CDR1 GTSNPN, CDR2 SVGIG (reference sequence). In DNA, the CDR3 is TGTGCCTGGAGCACACAAAACTATGGCTACACCTTC. Protein: CAWSTQNYGYTF.

The gene calls are TRBV28 and TRBJ1-4; D is unclear. Trimming left V 3 bases short and J 5 bases short, with 13 bases between. There are 15 residues in the CDR3. Germline V gene data show CDR1 as MDHEN and CDR2 as SYDVKM. The CDR3 DNA is TGTGCCAGCAGTTTGGTGGCGGCAGAAAATGAAAAACTGTTTTTT. This gives the protein CASSLVAAENEKLFF.

The chain is built from TRBV7-3 and TRBJ2-3; TRBD2 matches 10 bases. Per the germline V gene, CDR1 is SGHTA and CDR2 is FQGTGA. J gave up 2 bases and V 2 bases, and 7 bases lay outside the gene matches. This CDR3 spans 17 amino acids. The CDR3 sequence: CASSLGPSGSYTDTQYF. The CDR3 DNA reads as TGTGCCAGCAGCTTAGGTCCTAGCGGGAGCTACACAGATACGCAGTATTTT.

The V gene is TRBV5-1, the J gene TRBJ2-1, with a possible D match to TRBD2 (5 bases). Per germline, CDR1 SGHRS and CDR2 YFSETQ. The CDR3 is made up of 14 amino acids. The V and J ends lost 0 bases and 5 bases respectively, with 9 bases between them. In DNA, the CDR3 is TGCGCCAGCAGCTTGGGACTAACCGACAATGAGCAGTTCTTC. Its protein is CASSLGLTDNEQFF.

The CDR3 nucleotides read TGTGCCAGCAGTCGCCCGGGGCCACAAGAAAAACTGTTTTTT. This codes for CASSRPGPQEKLFF. The J gene is TRBJ1-4, the V gene TRBV28, with D possibly TRBD1 on 5 matching bases. Germline V gene data show CDR1 as MDHEN and CDR2 as SYDVKM. CDR3 length: 14 amino acids. Trimming stripped 5 bases from V and 8 bases from J, with 15 bases between.

This chain uses TRBV27 with TRBJ2-3; 9 bases are shared with TRBD2. The CDR3 contains 16 residues. CDR1 is MNHEY, CDR2 SMNVEV, per germline (reference sequence). V dropped 2 bases and J dropped 8; count of bases not matched to a gene: 11. In DNA, the CDR3 is TGTGCCAGCAGTTTAAGAAGCGGGGGGACAAGGGGTACGCAGTATTTT. Protein product: CASSLRSGGTRGTQYF.

The genes are TRBV6-1 and TRBJ1-4; D is unresolved. Germline values: CDR1 MNHNS, CDR2 SASEGT. This CDR3 comprises 15 residues. V was trimmed by 10 bases and J by 0 bases, leaving 15 bases between them. The CDR3 nucleotides are TGTGCCATCCGGGCCTCGTTTGCAACTAATGAAAAACTGTTTTTT. Its protein product is CAIRASFATNEKLFF.

This clone appeared a single time. The rearrangement links TRBV15 to TRBJ2-5, with D tentatively TRBD1 or TRBD2 (7 bases each). Germline CDR1 and CDR2: LNHNV and YYDKDF (reference sequence). Trimming removed 10 bases at V and 0 bases at J, with 15 bases between. This CDR3 has 14 residues. CDR3 loop: CAIRGGTHQETQYF. The DNA of the CDR3 is TGTGCCATCAGGGGGGGGACACACCAAGAGACCCAGTACTTC.

The gene calls are TRBV5-1 and TRBJ2-1; a weak D match, TRBD2 (7 bases). Trimming took off 0 bases at V and 9 bases at J, with 13 bases between the two ends. CDR1 and CDR2 from the germline V gene are SGHRS and YFSETQ. The CDR3 covers 14 residues. The CDR3 bases are TGCGCCAGCAGCTTGGGTCGGGGGGCAGTTGAGCAGTTCTTC. Its protein product is CASSLGRGAVEQFF.

V and J are TRBV7-3 and TRBJ1-1; TRBD1 is a possible D gene (5 bases). The V and J ends lost 5 bases and 3 bases respectively, with 10 bases between them. CDR3 length equals 13 residues. Germline V gene sequence: CDR1 SGHTA, CDR2 FQGTGA. CDR3 bases: TGTGCCAGCAGCGGGGACCGGGACACTGAAGCTTTCTTT. Residues: CASSGDRDTEAFF.

This chain connects TRBV5-4 to TRBJ2-3; a possible D gene is TRBD1 (6 bases). Germline lookup yields CDR1 SGHNT and CDR2 YYREEE (reference sequence). The V end was cut by 4 bases, the J end by 1 base, with 13 bases between. This CDR3 is 15 amino acids long. The CDR3 DNA follows: TGTGCCAGCAGCGACCGGGACACCCGCACAGATACGCAGTATTTT. Translation gives CASSDRDTRTDTQYF.

This clone was counted a single time. This rearrangement joins TRBV7-2 to TRBJ1-5, with D possibly being TRBD1 (5 bases). V was trimmed by 1 base and J by 7 bases, leaving 11 bases between them. This CDR3 contains 14 residues. CDR1 SGHTA and CDR2 FQGNSA come from the germline V gene. CDR3 DNA: TGTGCCAGCAGCTTAGTTGGGGGGGAACAGCCCCAGCATTTT. It codes for CASSLVGGEQPQHF.

The chain joins TRBV2 to TRBJ1-5; D is perhaps TRBD1 (5 bases). V dropped 5 bases and J dropped 1 base, with 9 bases sitting between them. Germline V lookup: CDR1 SNHLY, CDR2 FYNNEI. The CDR3 runs to 14 residues. CDR3 nucleotide sequence: TGTGCCAGCAGTAAGTGGGGGAGCAATCAGCCCCAGCATTTT. Protein: CASSKWGSNQPQHF.

The chain joins TRBV5-1 to TRBJ2-3; possibly TRBD2 for D (6 bases). CDR1 is SGHRS, CDR2 YFSETQ, per germline. This CDR3 is 15 amino acids long. Trimming stripped 1 base from V and 7 bases from J, with 16 bases between. The CDR3 protein is CASSLSGDSSNTQYF. CDR3 DNA: TGCGCCAGCAGCTTGTCGGGGGATAGTTCGAATACGCAGTATTTT.

The genes are TRBV19 and TRBJ1-6; D ambiguous. The CDR3 length is 16 residues. CDR1 is LNHDA and CDR2 is SQIVND in the germline V gene (reference sequence). Between the trimmed V and J ends, which lost 6 bases and 4 bases, there was a span of 16 bases. The CDR3 is CASRVGTGAYNSPLHF. The CDR3 DNA is TGTGCCAGTAGAGTTGGCACGGGTGCTTATAATTCACCCCTCCACTTT. Drawing the rest from reference TRBV19 and TRBJ1-6, the complete variable domain is DGGITQSPKYLFRKEGQNVTLSCEQNLNHDAMYWYRQDPGQGLRLIYYSQIVNDFQKGDIAEGYSVSREKKESFPLTVTSAQKNPTAFYLCASRVGTGAYNSPLHFGNGTRLTVT.

The chain recombines TRBV28 with TRBJ2-5, with D tentatively TRBD2 (6 bases). Germline V gene lookup returns CDR1 MDHEN and CDR2 SYDVKM. Trimming left V 3 bases short and J 4 bases short, with 9 bases between. CDR3 length: 13 amino acids. In DNA form, the CDR3 reads TGTGCCAGCAGTTTCGGAGGGTTAGAGACCCAGTACTTC. This translates into CASSFGGLETQYF.

The rearrangement uses TRBV6-1 and TRBJ2-7, with D maybe TRBD2 (7 bases). CDR1 MNHNS and CDR2 SASEGT come from the germline V gene. The ends were cut back, 0 bases at V and 2 bases at J, with 11 bases in the middle. CDR3 length equals 15 residues. The CDR3 protein is CASSEAEGGPYEQYF. The CDR3 coding sequence is TGTGCCAGCAGTGAAGCGGAGGGGGGGCCCTACGAGCAGTACTTC.

This chain connects TRBV28 to TRBJ1-2; D call uncertain. V was cut by 8 bases and J by 2 bases, with 9 bases left in between. From germline, CDR1 is MDHEN and CDR2 SYDVKM. The CDR3 spans 12 residues. The CDR3 here is CASHEANYGYTF. For the CDR3, the DNA is TGTGCCAGCCATGAGGCGAACTATGGCTACACCTTC.

The chain couples TRBV28 to TRBJ1-5; D may be TRBD1 (6 bases). Between the trimmed V and J ends, which lost 7 bases and 10 bases, there was a span of 17 bases. CDR3 length equals 13 residues. Germline CDR1 reads MDHEN; CDR2 reads SYDVKM. The CDR3 sequence: CASTRQVEQPQHF. The CDR3 bases are TGTGCCAGCACCCGACAGGTAGAGCAACCCCAGCATTTT.

The chain is built from TRBV2 and TRBJ2-5; 7 nucleotides line up with TRBD1. The germline gives CDR1 SNHLY, CDR2 FYNNEI. V dropped 5 bases and J dropped 5; count of bases not matched to a gene: 11. The CDR3 totals 15 residues. DNA for the CDR3: TGTGCCAGCAGTTCCCGACAGGGAAGGTGGGAGACCCAGTACTTC. It yields the protein CASSSRQGRWETQYF.

This clone was counted a single time. The chain couples TRBV10-1 to TRBJ2-5; TRBD2 matches at 7 bases. CDR1 is WNHNN, CDR2 SYGVQD, per germline (reference sequence). With V trimmed by 2 bases and J by 6 bases, 6 bases remained unmatched. The CDR3 is 14 amino acids. This CDR3 is CASSEGGDLQTQYF. The CDR3 DNA sequence: TGCGCCAGCAGTGAGGGGGGGGATCTGCAGACCCAGTACTTC.